Each of the 32 T cell receptor beta chains below was sequenced from the same sample in a study of T cells in tumors after PD-1 blockade. The data were produced by immunoSEQ multiplex PCR, yet TCRdb's version contains in-frame clones alone and is incomplete. The profile covers about 10,000 clones, with approximately 61% appearing a single time and 13% taken by the ten largest. This sample comprised tumor tissue, obtained after anti-PD-1 treatment. The origin of the receptors is a human donor with basal cell carcinoma.

This clone was observed once. The chain couples TRBV29-1 to TRBJ1-1; 7 bases match TRBD1. Per germline, CDR1 SQVTM and CDR2 ANQGSEA. V lost 4 bases to trimming and J lost 2 bases; unmatched junction nucleotides: 4. There are 13 residues in the CDR3. As DNA, the CDR3 is TGCAGCGTTGCTAGGGGGCCTAACACTGAAGCTTTCTTT. Translating gives CSVARGPNTEAFF.

The gene calls are TRBV7-4 and TRBJ1-5; TRBD1 is a possible D gene (5 bases). V was pared by 5 bases and J by 3 bases, with 14 bases between. Germline CDR1 and CDR2: SGHVT and SQSDAQ. The CDR3 consists of 15 residues. The CDR3 nucleotides read TGTGCCAGCAGCGTTCCCAGGGACTTCAATCAGCCCCAGCATTTT. Its translation is CASSVPRDFNQPQHF.

This clone was counted a few times. The chain has TRBV24-1 and TRBJ2-7; D possibly matches TRBD1 or TRBD2 (5 bases each). The CDR3 runs 14 residues. Germline assignment: CDR1 KGHDR and CDR2 SFDVKD. The V gene lost 3 bases and the J gene lost 5 bases, with 13 bases spanning the gap. CDR3 protein: CATSDPGRTNEQYF. The CDR3 region has the DNA TGTGCCACCAGTGATCCGGGACGGACAAACGAGCAGTACTTC.

The chain uses TRBV11-3 and TRBJ2-7; D is unclear. Germline V gene data show CDR1 as SGHNT and CDR2 as YENEEA. V lost 2 bases and J lost 2, with 13 bases in between. This CDR3 is built from 15 residues. The chain's CDR3 is CASSLSRILTYEQYF. In DNA form, the CDR3 reads TGTGCCAGCAGCTTAAGCCGTATATTAACCTACGAGCAGTACTTC.

This chain uses TRBV6-6 with TRBJ2-3; the D is unclear. Germline CDR1 MNHNY, CDR2 SVGAGI (reference sequence). V lost 2 bases and J lost 3, with 3 bases in between. This CDR3 contains 12 residues. CDR3 in amino acids: CASSYKTDTQYF. Written as DNA, the CDR3 is TGTGCCAGCAGTTACAAGACAGATACGCAGTATTTT.

The chain employs TRBV4-1 and TRBJ1-5; a weak D match, TRBD1 (5 bases). Germline loops: CDR1 MGHRA, CDR2 YSYEKL. The CDR3 runs 17 residues. The ends were cut back, 1 base at V and 2 bases at J, with 15 bases in the middle. CDR3 loop: CASSQVEAGAGNQPQHF. CDR3 bases: TGCGCCAGCAGCCAAGTAGAGGCCGGGGCAGGCAATCAGCCCCAGCATTTT.

V is TRBV5-1 and J is TRBJ1-2, with 9 bases fitting TRBD1. V dropped 7 bases and J dropped 4; count of bases not matched to a gene: 8. Germline CDR1 is SGHRS and CDR2 is YFSETQ. The length of the CDR3 is 14 residues. The CDR3 region has the DNA TGCGCCAGCCTGGGACAGGGTTGGAGCTATGGCTACACCTTC. It encodes CASLGQGWSYGYTF.

The count of this clone is one. This could be a read error, since a much larger clone is one nucleotide away. The sample has other DNA sequences that encode this CDR3 too. The chain couples TRBV30 to TRBJ1-5; 9 bases fit TRBD1. CDR3 size: 14 residues. V lost 2 bases to trimming and J lost 6 bases; unmatched junction nucleotides: 5. Germline assignment: CDR1 GTSNPN and CDR2 SVGIG (reference sequence). The CDR3 sequence: CAWSTGGAGQPQHF. In DNA form, the CDR3 reads TGTGCCTGGAGTACAGGGGGCGCCGGTCAGCCCCAGCATTTT.

The chain joins TRBV7-9 to TRBJ1-1; 8 bases match TRBD1. Germline CDR1 is SEHNR and CDR2 is FQNEAQ (reference sequence). Trimming cost V 6 bases and J 10 bases; bases outside gene matches: 4. The CDR3 contains 11 residues. This CDR3 reads CASRSDRGAFF. DNA for the CDR3: TGTGCCAGCAGGTCCGACAGGGGAGCTTTCTTT.

Only a few counts were recorded for this clone. V usage is TRBV4-1 and J usage is TRBJ1-1, with D unresolved. Germline V gene lookup returns CDR1 MGHRA and CDR2 YSYEKL. This CDR3 is built from 15 residues. The ends were cut back, 0 bases at V and 1 base at J, with 9 bases in the middle. CDR3 sequence (DNA): TGCGCCAGCAGCCAAGACGTCAGATCGAACACTGAAGCTTTCTTT. Translating gives CASSQDVRSNTEAFF.

Relative to its sample, this clone is medium-sized. This chain links TRBV10-3 with TRBJ1-2; D gene unclear. Germline CDR1 and CDR2: ENHRY and SYGVKD. Trimming took off 5 bases at V and 3 bases at J, with 10 bases between the two ends. The CDR3 spans 13 residues. CDR3 sequence: CAISSVQYYGYTF. CDR3 bases: TGTGCCATCAGTTCTGTACAATACTATGGCTACACCTTC.

The chain uses TRBV30 and TRBJ2-1; D is possibly TRBD1 (5 bases). Germline loops: CDR1 GTSNPN, CDR2 SVGIG (reference sequence). Deletions cut 3 bases from V and 1 base from J, with 10 bases between. The CDR3 extends over 14 amino acids. CDR3 sequence reads: CAWRATESYNEQFF. CDR3 bases: TGTGCCTGGAGAGCGACAGAGTCCTACAATGAGCAGTTCTTC. Supplemented by reference TRBV30 and TRBJ2-1, the full variable domain reads SQTIHQWPATLVQPVGSPLSLECTVEGTSNPNLYWYRQAAGRGLQLLFYSVGIGQISSEVPQNLSASRPQDRQFILSSKKLLLSDSGFYLCAWRATESYNEQFFGPGTRLTVL.

The V gene is TRBV6-5, the J gene TRBJ1-5; D perhaps matches TRBD1 (5 bases). The germline V gene has CDR1 MNHEY and CDR2 SVGAGI. The CDR3 covers 12 residues. Trimming pared 8 bases from V and 4 bases from J, leaving 9 bases between. The CDR3 coding sequence is TGTGCCAGCCAGGAGGGGAATCAGCCCCAGCATTTT. Its protein is CASQEGNQPQHF.

This rearrangement joins TRBV28 to TRBJ1-3; D may be TRBD1 (5 bases). Trimming took off 1 base at V and 7 bases at J, with 17 bases between the two ends. CDR3 length: 16 residues. Per the germline V gene, CDR1 is MDHEN and CDR2 is SYDVKM. CDR3 in amino acids: CASSLSAGGLVNTIYF. CDR3 bases: TGTGCCAGCAGTTTATCGGCCGGGGGACTGGTTAACACCATATATTTT. The full variable domain, its missing parts supplied by reference TRBV28 and TRBJ1-3, is DVKVTQSSRYLVKRTGEKVFLECVQDMDHENMFWYRQDPGLGLRLIYFSYDVKMKEKGDIPEGYSVSREKKERFSLILESASTNQTSMYLCASSLSAGGLVNTIYFGEGSWLTVV.

This clone was found a few times. V usage is TRBV7-9 and J usage is TRBJ1-1, with 9 bases that match TRBD1. Germline V gene lookup returns CDR1 SEHNR and CDR2 FQNEAQ (reference sequence). The CDR3 covers 14 residues. J gave up 5 bases and V 6 bases, and 7 bases lay outside the gene matches. CDR3 loop: CASRPQGARTEAFF. For the CDR3, the DNA is TGTGCCAGCAGACCACAGGGGGCGCGAACTGAAGCTTTCTTT.

The rearrangement links TRBV9 to TRBJ2-3; 7 positions match TRBD1. The CDR3 has 14 amino acids. From germline, CDR1 is SGDLS and CDR2 YYNGEE. V gave up 4 bases and J gave up 2 bases; unmatched junction bases: 4. For the CDR3, the DNA is TGTGCCAGCAGCCCAGGGACAGACACAGATACGCAGTATTTT. Its protein product is CASSPGTDTDTQYF.

The V call is TRBV9, the J call TRBJ1-4; no reliable D call. V gave up 4 bases and J gave up 1 base, with 14 bases separating them. This CDR3 is built from 16 residues. The germline CDR1 and CDR2 sequences are SGDLS and YYNGEE. In nucleotides, the CDR3 is TGTGCCAGCAGCCCCCGACGGGGAGGAACTAATGAAAAACTGTTTTTT. This translates into CASSPRRGGTNEKLFF.

This rearrangement joins TRBV20-1 to TRBJ2-3; the D gene is possibly TRBD2 (6 bases). Deletions cut 3 bases from V and 4 bases from J, with 17 bases between. The CDR3 has 15 amino acids. Germline CDR1 DFQATT, CDR2 SNEGSKA (reference sequence). The CDR3 DNA is TGCAGTGCTAGTCACGACCTTATAGCGGCAGATACGCAGTATTTT. Translated: CSASHDLIAADTQYF.

In its sample, this clone is medium-sized (0.01 to 0.1%). The rearrangement uses TRBV7-9 and TRBJ2-7; D is unresolved. The V gene lost 5 bases and the J gene lost 1 base, with 15 bases spanning the gap. Germline V gene data show CDR1 as SEHNR and CDR2 as FQNEAQ (reference sequence). CDR3 length equals 15 residues. The CDR3 coding sequence is TGTGCCAGCAGCCCCCCCGGGTTTGAGTCCTACGAGCAGTACTTC. Encoded protein: CASSPPGFESYEQYF.

The chain has TRBV19 and TRBJ2-7, with D possibly TRBD2 on 6 matching bases. Germline CDR1 and CDR2: LNHDA and SQIVND (reference sequence). This CDR3 contains 14 residues. With 5 bases removed from V and 5 bases from J, the gap between germline ends came to 16 bases. CDR3 sequence (DNA): TGTGCCAGTAGTGCGTATCGATCTAGCGACGAGCAGTACTTC. This encodes CASSAYRSSDEQYF.

The V call is TRBV27, the J call TRBJ2-7; 8 bases map to TRBD2. CDR1 and CDR2 (germline): MNHEY, SMNVEV (reference sequence). This CDR3 has 14 amino acids. V lost 4 bases to trimming and J lost 7 bases; unmatched junction nucleotides: 9. Here the CDR3 DNA reads TGTGCCAGCAGTTCCGCCGGGACTAGGGGTGAGCAGTACTTC. Its protein is CASSSAGTRGEQYF.

The rearrangement links TRBV11-3 to TRBJ2-3; 7 bases agree with TRBD1. The V segment lost 4 bases and the J segment 1 base; nucleotides outside the gene matches: 8. The CDR3 spans 16 residues. CDR1 and CDR2 from the germline V gene are SGHNT and YENEEA. The CDR3 reads CASSSGLGQGTDTQYF. The CDR3 DNA reads TGTGCCAGCAGCTCTGGGTTAGGACAGGGCACAGATACGCAGTATTTT.

The chain carries TRBV4-3 and TRBJ1-4, with D maybe TRBD1 (6 bases). The CDR3 is 15 amino acids. V lost 3 bases, J lost 0 bases, and 8 bases lay in between. CDR1 LGHNA and CDR2 YSLEER come from the germline V gene. The CDR3 DNA reads as TGCGCCAGCAGCCAGGGGGCAGCAACTAATGAAAAACTGTTTTTT. As protein: CASSQGAATNEKLFF.

This clone has more than one count but fewer than ten. The V and J genes are TRBV5-8 and TRBJ1-5; possible D gene TRBD1, 6 bases. The CDR3 runs 16 residues. Germline-derived CDR1 and CDR2 are SGHTS and YDEGEE. The V and J ends lost 4 bases and 5 bases respectively, with 19 bases between them. The CDR3 is CASSLEGVGWDQPQHF. The CDR3 nucleotides are TGTGCCAGCAGCCTGGAGGGGGTAGGGTGGGATCAGCCCCAGCATTTT.

The V gene is TRBV12-3 or TRBV12-4, the J gene TRBJ1-2, with a possible D match to TRBD1 (5 bases). This CDR3 has 13 amino acids. Trimming cost V 5 bases and J 6 bases, with 13 bases left between them. The chain's CDR3 is CASSGWGVDGYTF. DNA of the CDR3: TGTGCCAGCAGTGGGTGGGGGGTCGATGGCTACACCTTC.

This CDR3 is CASSQSGLNTEAFF. The CDR3 DNA reads as TGTGCCAGCAGTCAGTCCGGGTTGAACACTGAAGCTTTCTTT. This chain uses TRBV25-1 with TRBJ1-1; D gene ambiguous. The V gene's germline CDR1 is MGHDK and CDR2 SYGVNS. The V end was cut by 5 bases, the J end by 0 bases, with 10 bases between. This CDR3 is built from 14 residues.

This sequence joins TRBV6-5 and TRBJ2-5; 9 positions match TRBD1. Looked up from germline, CDR1 is MNHEY and CDR2 is SVGAGI. This CDR3 has 14 amino acids. V was pared by 2 bases and J by 9 bases, with 7 bases of the junction left unmatched. The DNA for the CDR3 is TGTGCCAGCAGTTACCTAACAGGGGGCGCGGCCCAGTACTTC. Protein product: CASSYLTGGAAQYF.

J is TRBJ2-3 and V is TRBV7-2, with TRBD1 matching 10 bases. Germline V gene sequence: CDR1 SGHTA, CDR2 FQGNSA. The CDR3 runs 14 residues. The ends lost 5 bases at V and 5 bases at J; junction bases unmatched: 4. The CDR3 DNA reads TGTGCCAGCAGCCCCGGACAGGGGGGAGATACGCAGTATTTT. Its protein is CASSPGQGGDTQYF.

This clone was detected a few times. The chain joins TRBV5-6 to TRBJ2-7; the D gene is possibly TRBD1 (5 bases). The CDR3 contains 13 residues. V lost 1 base and J 4 bases, leaving 9 bases between the germline ends. The germline CDR1 and CDR2 sequences are SGHDT and YYEEEE. The DNA of the CDR3 is TGTGCCAGCAGCTTGCCAGGGTGGTACGAGCAGTACTTC. It codes for CASSLPGWYEQYF.

The chain uses TRBV9 and TRBJ1-1, with a tentative D call TRBD1 (5 bases). Germline V gene data show CDR1 as SGDLS and CDR2 as YYNGEE. The CDR3 consists of 16 residues. Trimming cost V 0 bases and J 2 bases, with 14 bases left between them. The CDR3 loop reads CASSVVAGGFNTEAFF. CDR3 sequence (DNA): TGTGCCAGCAGCGTAGTGGCGGGGGGTTTCAACACTGAAGCTTTCTTT.

This sequence joins TRBV24-1 and TRBJ1-2; 7 positions agree with TRBD1. This CDR3 has 13 amino acids. V was pared by 7 bases and J by 3 bases, with 4 bases of the junction left unmatched. The germline V gene encodes CDR1 KGHDR and CDR2 SFDVKD. CDR3 in DNA: TGTGCCACCAGAGCACAGGGGTACTATGGCTACACCTTC. Translating it yields CATRAQGYYGYTF.

This clone was observed a few times. The V and J genes are TRBV5-8 and TRBJ2-3; D possibly matches TRBD1 or TRBD2 (5 bases each). From germline, CDR1 is SGHTS and CDR2 YDEGEE. The CDR3 loop spans 14 amino acids. Trimming pared 9 bases from V and 3 bases from J, leaving 17 bases between. CDR3 nucleotide sequence: TGTGCCACCTCTGGGGGATTCTCAACAGATACGCAGTATTTT. This gives the protein CATSGGFSTDTQYF.